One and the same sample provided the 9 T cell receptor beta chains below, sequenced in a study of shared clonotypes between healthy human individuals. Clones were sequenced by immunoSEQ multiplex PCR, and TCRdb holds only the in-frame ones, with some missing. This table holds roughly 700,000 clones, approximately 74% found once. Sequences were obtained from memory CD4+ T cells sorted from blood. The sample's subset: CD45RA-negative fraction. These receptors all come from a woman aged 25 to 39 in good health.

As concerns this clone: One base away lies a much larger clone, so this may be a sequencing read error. The CDR3 is CASSSLTDTQYF. The CDR3 DNA follows: TGTGCCAGCAGTTCCCTCACAGATACGCAGTATTTT. V is TRBV28 and J is TRBJ2-3; no reliable D call. CDR1 MDHEN and CDR2 SYDVKM come from the germline V gene. The CDR3 totals 12 residues. With 4 bases removed from V and 2 bases from J, the gap between germline ends came to 4 bases. Full variable domain (rest looked up from reference TRBV28 and TRBJ2-3): DVKVTQSSRYLVKRTGEKVFLECVQDMDHENMFWYRQDPGLGLRLIYFSYDVKMKEKGDIPEGYSVSREKKERFSLILESASTNQTSMYLCASSSLTDTQYFGPGTRLTVL.

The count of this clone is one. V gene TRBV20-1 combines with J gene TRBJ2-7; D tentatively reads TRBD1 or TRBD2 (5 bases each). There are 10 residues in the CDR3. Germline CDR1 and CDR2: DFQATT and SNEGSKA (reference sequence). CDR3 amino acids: CSGATYEQYF. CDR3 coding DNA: TGCAGCGGGGCGACCTACGAGCAGTACTTC.

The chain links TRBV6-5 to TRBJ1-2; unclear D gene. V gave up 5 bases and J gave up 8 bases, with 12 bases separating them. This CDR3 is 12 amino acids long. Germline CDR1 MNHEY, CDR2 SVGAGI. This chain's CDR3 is CASSESGGGYTF. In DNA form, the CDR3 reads TGTGCCAGCAGTGAGTCAGGCGGCGGCTACACCTTC.

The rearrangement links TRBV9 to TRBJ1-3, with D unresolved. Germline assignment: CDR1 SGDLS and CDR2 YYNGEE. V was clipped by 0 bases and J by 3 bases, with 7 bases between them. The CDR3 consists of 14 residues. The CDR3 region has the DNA TGTGCCAGCAGCGTAGTGCCAGATGGAAACACCATATATTTT. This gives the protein CASSVVPDGNTIYF.

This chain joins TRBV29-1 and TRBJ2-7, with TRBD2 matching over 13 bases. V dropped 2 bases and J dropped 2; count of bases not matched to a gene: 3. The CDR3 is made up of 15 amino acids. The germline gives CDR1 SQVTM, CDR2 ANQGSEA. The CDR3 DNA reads TGCAGCGTTGAACTTGGGACTAGCGGGGCCTACGAGCAGTACTTC. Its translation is CSVELGTSGAYEQYF.

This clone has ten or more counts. CDR3 in DNA: TGTGCCAGCAGCTACGGACAGCAAGAGACCCAGTACTTC. It is translated as CASSYGQQETQYF. The chain uses TRBV28 and TRBJ2-5; possible D gene TRBD1, 6 bases. Germline lookup yields CDR1 MDHEN and CDR2 SYDVKM. Deletions cut 6 bases from V and 2 bases from J, with 10 bases between. The CDR3 extends over 13 amino acids.

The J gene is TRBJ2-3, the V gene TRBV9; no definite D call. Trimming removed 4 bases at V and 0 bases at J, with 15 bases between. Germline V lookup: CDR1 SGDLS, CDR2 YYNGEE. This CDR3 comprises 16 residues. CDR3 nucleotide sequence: TGTGCCAGCAGCCTCAGAGGTGCAACTAGCACAGATACGCAGTATTTT. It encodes CASSLRGATSTDTQYF. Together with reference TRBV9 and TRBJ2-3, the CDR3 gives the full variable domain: DSGVTQTPKHLITATGQRVTLRCSPRSGDLSVYWYQQSLDQGLQFLIQYYNGEERAKGNILERFSAQQFPDLHSELNLSSLELGDSALYFCASSLRGATSTDTQYFGPGTRLTVL.

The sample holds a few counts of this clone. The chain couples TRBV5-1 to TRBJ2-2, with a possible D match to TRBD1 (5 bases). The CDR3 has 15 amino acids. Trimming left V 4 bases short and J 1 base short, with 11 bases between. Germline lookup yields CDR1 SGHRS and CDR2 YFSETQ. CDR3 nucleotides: TGCGCCAGCAGCCAAGGGGCTGAGAACACCGGGGAGCTGTTTTTT. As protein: CASSQGAENTGELFF.

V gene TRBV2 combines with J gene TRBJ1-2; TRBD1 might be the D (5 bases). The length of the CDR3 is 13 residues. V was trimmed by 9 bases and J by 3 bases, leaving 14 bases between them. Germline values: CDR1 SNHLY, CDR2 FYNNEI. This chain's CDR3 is CASGGVGYYGYTF. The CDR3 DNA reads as TGTGCCAGTGGAGGGGTAGGGTACTATGGCTACACCTTC.